What follows are 26 T cell receptor beta chains derived from one specimen sequenced in a study of cytomegalovirus exposure and HLA in healthy donors. PCR involved 60 Vbeta and 13 Jbeta primers. Clones were read by immunoSEQ multiplex PCR, and TCRdb kept only the in-frame ones, dropping some. The table shows about 130,000 clones, with under 20% occurring only once. Input material: PBMCs. These receptors were taken from a female donor in good health and CMV-seropositive.

This clone was found a few times. This rearrangement joins TRBV6-6 to TRBJ1-1; D is possibly TRBD1 (5 bases). V lost 6 bases and J lost 5, with 13 bases in between. The CDR3 loop spans 13 amino acids. Germline V lookup: CDR1 MNHNY, CDR2 SVGAGI (reference sequence). CDR3 DNA: TGTGCCAGCAGGGCAGGGATATTGACTGAAGCTTTCTTT. Its translation is CASRAGILTEAFF.

J is TRBJ1-2 and V is TRBV28; 9 bases fit TRBD1. This CDR3 has 15 residues. Unmatched junction bases numbered 9, after V lost 8 bases and J lost 2 bases. Germline V gene sequence: CDR1 MDHEN, CDR2 SYDVKM. As DNA, the CDR3 is TGTGCCAGCGGGGGGACCGGGACAGGGAACTATGGCTACACCTTC. Translated: CASGGTGTGNYGYTF.

This clone was detected only once. The chain has TRBV5-4 and TRBJ2-7; the D gene is possibly TRBD2 (6 bases). CDR1 is SGHNT and CDR2 is YYREEE in the germline V gene (reference sequence). The CDR3 totals 14 residues. V was trimmed by 1 base and J by 6 bases, leaving 14 bases between them. The CDR3 coding sequence is TGTGCCAGCAGCTTGCCAGAAAGTAGCGGCGAGCAGTACTTC. This codes for CASSLPESSGEQYF.

This clone turned up a few times. The V gene is TRBV25-1, the J gene TRBJ2-5; 9 bases match TRBD1. The CDR3 length is 14 residues. The trim removed 6 bases at V and 4 bases at J, leaving 6 bases unmatched. Germline CDR1 and CDR2: MGHDK and SYGVNS. The CDR3, as DNA: TGTGCCAGCAGCGGGGACAGGGTCGTAGAGACCCAGTACTTC. It codes for CASSGDRVVETQYF.

The V and J genes are TRBV4-2 and TRBJ2-3, with TRBD1 matching 7 bases. Germline V gives CDR1 LGHNA, CDR2 YNFKEQ. The CDR3 contains 15 residues. J lost 0 bases, V lost 6 bases, and 6 bases had no gene match. The CDR3, as DNA: TGTGCCAGCAGACCGACAGGGCGAAGCACAGATACGCAGTATTTT. Amino acid sequence: CASRPTGRSTDTQYF.

For the CDR3, the DNA is TGTGCCAGTAGTAGACCACAGGGATTGGGCAATCAGCCCCAGCATTTT. Translation: CASSRPQGLGNQPQHF. The chain recombines TRBV19 with TRBJ1-5, with TRBD1 as a possible D gene (6 bases). The length of the CDR3 is 16 residues. With 4 bases removed from V and 2 bases from J, the gap between germline ends came to 15 bases. The germline CDR1 and CDR2 sequences are LNHDA and SQIVND (reference sequence).

Note on this clone: A junction boundary mismatches the germline segment, possibly from a read error. The chain uses TRBV7-7 and TRBJ2-2; 13 nucleotides align to TRBD2. CDR3 length: 17 amino acids. Per the germline V gene, CDR1 is SSHAT and CDR2 is FNYEAQ (reference sequence). The CDR3 is CASSYSTSGRAPGELFF. DNA of the CDR3: TGTGCTAGCAGCTATTCTACTAGCGGGAGGGCCCCCGGGGAGCTGTTTTTT.

This chain joins TRBV7-6 and TRBJ1-5; 7 bases are shared with TRBD1. There are 16 residues in the CDR3. CDR1 SGHVS and CDR2 FNYEAQ come from the germline V gene. Trimming at V came to 2 bases and at J to 1 base, leaving 5 bases not matched to a gene. The CDR3 DNA follows: TGTGCCAGCAGCTTAAGGGGACAGACAAGCAATCAGCCCCAGCATTTT. It translates to CASSLRGQTSNQPQHF.

This clone turned up a few times. The V and J genes are TRBV11-2 and TRBJ2-7; a possible D gene is TRBD1 (6 bases). The CDR3 is 13 residues long. The germline gives CDR1 SGHAT, CDR2 FQNNGV. Trimming took off 5 bases at V and 4 bases at J, with 12 bases between the two ends. The CDR3 DNA is TGTGCCAGCAGCCCAAGGGGGATATACGAGCAGTACTTC. Amino acids: CASSPRGIYEQYF.

This clone was seen a handful of times. The chain is built from TRBV29-1 and TRBJ1-2; 10 bases line up with TRBD1. The CDR3 spans 14 residues. CDR1 is SQVTM, CDR2 ANQGSEA, per germline. Losses at the gene ends were 7 bases for V and 7 bases for J; bases not matched to a gene: 12. The CDR3 nucleotides are TGCAGCGCCGGAAGACAGGGGGCGGATATTGGCTACACCTTC. Amino acid sequence: CSAGRQGADIGYTF.

This clone was observed a few times. The rearrangement links TRBV28 to TRBJ2-1, with TRBD2 matching 8 bases. The V gene end was trimmed by 2 bases and the J gene end by 0 bases; junction bases not matched to a gene: 3. CDR3 size: 16 residues. Germline lookup yields CDR1 MDHEN and CDR2 SYDVKM. Here the CDR3 DNA reads TGTGCCAGCAGTTTAACTAGCGGAAACTCCTACAATGAGCAGTTCTTC. This gives the protein CASSLTSGNSYNEQFF. The variable domain in full, with the rest retrieved from reference TRBV28 and TRBJ2-1, is DVKVTQSSRYLVKRTGEKVFLECVQDMDHENMFWYRQDPGLGLRLIYFSYDVKMKEKGDIPEGYSVSREKKERFSLILESASTNQTSMYLCASSLTSGNSYNEQFFGPGTRLTVL.

The V and J genes are TRBV6-1 and TRBJ1-4; D is unresolved. The CDR3 extends over 15 amino acids. Per the germline V gene, CDR1 is MNHNS and CDR2 is SASEGT. The V end lost 5 bases, the J end lost 0 bases, and 10 bases lay between the germline ends. CDR3 DNA sequence: TGTGCCAGCAGTAGTACACAGTCAACTAATGAAAAACTGTTTTTT. This translates into CASSSTQSTNEKLFF.

This clone came up a few times. The J gene is TRBJ2-7, the V gene TRBV5-4; D possibly corresponds to TRBD2 (6 bases). The ends were cut back, 4 bases at V and 0 bases at J, with 17 bases in the middle. Germline V gene lookup returns CDR1 SGHNT and CDR2 YYREEE (reference sequence). The CDR3 consists of 16 residues. CDR3 nucleotides: TGTGCCAGCAGCACCCCCGGTCGGGGGACCTCCTACGAGCAGTACTTC. This encodes CASSTPGRGTSYEQYF. Filled out from reference TRBV5-4 and TRBJ2-7, the complete variable domain reads ETGVTQSPTHLIKTRGQQVTLRCSSQSGHNTVSWYQQALGQGPQFIFQYYREEENGRGNFPPRFSGLQFPNYSSELNVNALELDDSALYLCASSTPGRGTSYEQYFGPGTRLTVT.

V usage is TRBV19 and J usage is TRBJ1-1, with TRBD1 as a possible D gene (6 bases). The V end lost 6 bases, the J end lost 4 bases, and 18 bases lay between the germline ends. CDR1 LNHDA and CDR2 SQIVND come from the germline V gene (reference sequence). The CDR3 spans 15 residues. CDR3 protein: CASRENQQGRTEAFF. Written as DNA, the CDR3 is TGTGCCAGTAGAGAAAACCAACAGGGTCGCACTGAAGCTTTCTTT.

This clone was counted a few times. The V gene is TRBV2, the J gene TRBJ1-4; D might be TRBD1 (6 bases). V lost 7 bases, J lost 6 bases, and 12 bases lay in between. Germline assignment: CDR1 SNHLY and CDR2 FYNNEI. The CDR3 totals 13 residues. CDR3 sequence reads: CASNLRGYEKLFF. As DNA, the CDR3 is TGTGCCAGCAATCTGAGGGGGTATGAAAAACTGTTTTTT.

This sequence joins TRBV5-6 and TRBJ1-1; 7 bases line up with TRBD1. V dropped 6 bases and J dropped 1; count of bases not matched to a gene: 15. The germline CDR1 and CDR2 sequences are SGHDT and YYEEEE. The CDR3 covers 17 residues. The CDR3 bases are TGTGCCAGCACCAGGAAGGGGACAGTGCCCTCGAACACTGAAGCTTTCTTT. Encoded protein: CASTRKGTVPSNTEAFF.

This rearrangement joins TRBV28 to TRBJ2-3; a possible D gene is TRBD2 (5 bases). Germline V gives CDR1 MDHEN, CDR2 SYDVKM. The germline V and J ends were trimmed by 7 bases and 4 bases, with 12 bases remaining between them. The CDR3 runs to 13 residues. This chain's CDR3 is CASTLSGPDTQYF. DNA for the CDR3: TGTGCCAGCACCCTAAGCGGACCAGATACGCAGTATTTT.

This chain links TRBV14 with TRBJ1-1; 8 bases are a match to TRBD1. After removal of 3 bases from V and 6 bases from J, the junction contained 15 bases not matched to a gene. In germline, CDR1 is SGHDN, CDR2 FVKESK. The CDR3 totals 17 residues. The DNA for the CDR3 is TGTGCCAGCAGCCATCGACGAAACAGGGGGACAGGTCCTGAAGCTTTCTTT. It codes for CASSHRRNRGTGPEAFF.

The chain links TRBV20-1 to TRBJ2-7; a possible D gene is TRBD1 (5 bases). Germline-derived CDR1 and CDR2 are DFQATT and SNEGSKA (reference sequence). V shed 5 bases and J shed 2 bases, with 7 bases lying between them. The CDR3 totals 11 residues. CDR3 sequence reads: CSAYRPYEQYF. As DNA, the CDR3 is TGCAGTGCTTACAGGCCCTACGAGCAGTACTTC.

The V and J genes are TRBV6-6 and TRBJ1-2; 9 bases are a match to TRBD1. The V gene's germline CDR1 is MNHNY and CDR2 SVGAGI (reference sequence). After removal of 2 bases from V and 2 bases from J, the junction contained 0 bases not matched to a gene. The CDR3 is 14 amino acids. The CDR3 sequence: CASSYGTGNYGYTF. As DNA, the CDR3 is TGTGCCAGCAGTTACGGGACAGGGAACTATGGCTACACCTTC.

The rearrangement joins TRBV4-1 to TRBJ2-7; D perhaps matches TRBD1 (5 bases). V shed 0 bases and J shed 4 bases, with 13 bases lying between them. Germline CDR1 and CDR2: MGHRA and YSYEKL. The CDR3 sequence is 15 residues long. CDR3: CASSQDPQGTYEQYF. The CDR3 DNA is TGCGCCAGCAGCCAAGATCCCCAGGGAACTTACGAGCAGTACTTC.

This clone was counted a few times. The chain carries TRBV20-1 and TRBJ1-1, with D hard to call. The V end lost 6 bases, the J end lost 8 bases, and 10 bases lay between the germline ends. Germline-derived CDR1 and CDR2 are DFQATT and SNEGSKA (reference sequence). The CDR3 totals 10 residues. CDR3 in amino acids: CSAAPGEAFF. The CDR3, as DNA: TGCAGTGCCGCCCCTGGCGAAGCTTTCTTT.

This chain links TRBV15 with TRBJ1-1; no reliable D call. The germline V gene encodes CDR1 LNHNV and CDR2 YYDKDF (reference sequence). The CDR3 runs 16 residues. V was shortened by 3 bases and J by 1 base, with 15 bases between the two germline ends. The CDR3 sequence: CATSREYSRGNTEAFF. The CDR3 coding sequence is TGTGCCACCAGCAGGGAGTACTCGCGGGGGAACACTGAAGCTTTCTTT.

The chain combines TRBV5-8 with TRBJ1-2; possible D gene TRBD1, 5 bases. The germline gives CDR1 SGHTS, CDR2 YDEGEE. The CDR3 totals 14 residues. V was pared by 0 bases and J by 4 bases, with 10 bases between. The CDR3 bases are TGTGCCAGCAGCTTGGCAGGGTACGGCTATGGCTACACCTTC. This encodes CASSLAGYGYGYTF.

This clone turned up a few times. The rearrangement uses TRBV4-1 and TRBJ2-7, with TRBD2 as a possible D gene (6 bases). The length of the CDR3 is 15 residues. Trimming shortened V by 5 bases and J by 2 bases, and 16 bases separated the two germline ends. Germline V gene sequence: CDR1 MGHRA, CDR2 YSYEKL. CDR3 protein: CASSSHSGIAYEQYF. The CDR3 coding sequence is TGCGCCAGCAGCTCACATAGCGGAATAGCCTACGAGCAGTACTTC.

This clone was picked up a small number of times. The genes are TRBV9 and TRBJ1-5; TRBD1 matches 7 bases. Germline CDR1 SGDLS, CDR2 YYNGEE. V dropped 3 bases and J dropped 6; count of bases not matched to a gene: 3. The CDR3 totals 13 residues. The CDR3: CASSAAGGQPQHF. In DNA form, the CDR3 reads TGTGCCAGCAGCGCGGCAGGGGGTCAGCCCCAGCATTTT.